The 16 T cell receptor beta chains listed next were all sequenced from one sample in a study of shared clonotypes between healthy human individuals. Libraries were prepared by immunoSEQ multiplex PCR; TCRdb keeps only in-frame clonotypes and omits some of them. The sample gives 1,100,000 or so clones, more than 75% of which show up once; 0.4% to 0.55% is in the top ten. The sample was memory CD4+ T cells from PBMCs. The subset is: CD45RA-negative fraction. The receptors derive from a young man in good health. Some clones in this sample may be carry-over from other donors' samples.

The CDR3 DNA is TGTGCCAGCAGGAGATTAAGAAATTCGGACACCGGGGAGCTGTTTTTT. Protein product: CASRRLRNSDTGELFF. The chain couples TRBV2 to TRBJ2-2; no reliable D call. Trimming cost V 6 bases and J 3 bases, with 17 bases left between them. Germline V gene data show CDR1 as SNHLY and CDR2 as FYNNEI. The CDR3 runs to 16 residues.

The V and J genes are TRBV4-2 and TRBJ2-2, with D maybe TRBD2 (6 bases). Germline values: CDR1 LGHNA, CDR2 YNFKEQ. The CDR3 runs to 14 residues. Between the trimmed V and J ends, which lost 2 bases and 7 bases, there was a span of 11 bases. The CDR3 DNA is TGTGCCAGCAGCCAACAGCGGGTTGTCGGGGAGCTGTTTTTT. This gives the protein CASSQQRVVGELFF.

The rearrangement links TRBV2 to TRBJ1-2, with 9 bases lining up with TRBD1. Losses at the gene ends were 7 bases for V and 3 bases for J; bases not matched to a gene: 6. CDR1 is SNHLY and CDR2 is FYNNEI in the germline V gene. CDR3 length equals 14 residues. This CDR3 reads CASIRDRAYYGYTF. The CDR3 coding sequence is TGTGCCAGCATTCGGGACAGGGCTTACTATGGCTACACCTTC.

J is TRBJ2-7 and V is TRBV5-4, with 8 bases that match TRBD1. This CDR3 comprises 14 residues. V shed 4 bases, J shed 6 bases, and the junction held 9 bases outside the gene matches. CDR1 SGHNT and CDR2 YYREEE come from the germline V gene (reference sequence). The CDR3: CASSERTGQGEQYF. The CDR3 nucleotides are TGTGCCAGCAGCGAAAGGACAGGGCAGGGCGAGCAGTACTTC.

This sequence joins TRBV29-1 and TRBJ1-2; no firm D call. CDR1 is SQVTM and CDR2 is ANQGSEA in the germline V gene. Trimming took 4 bases from V and 7 from J, leaving 7 bases between them. This CDR3 contains 10 residues. In DNA, the CDR3 is TGCAGCGTTGTTATAGGTGGCTACACCTTC. This codes for CSVVIGGYTF.

This chain connects TRBV18 to TRBJ2-3; 9 bases align to TRBD2. After removal of 1 base from V and 5 bases from J, the junction contained 4 bases not matched to a gene. The CDR3 runs 15 residues. Per the germline V gene, CDR1 is KGHSH and CDR2 is LQKENI. The CDR3 loop is CASSPQAGGEDTQYF. The CDR3 coding sequence is TGTGCCAGCTCACCACAGGCGGGAGGGGAAGATACGCAGTATTTT.

This chain uses TRBV28 with TRBJ1-2, with D possibly matching TRBD1 (5 bases). Trimming shortened V by 5 bases and J by 7 bases, and 20 bases separated the two germline ends. There are 15 residues in the CDR3. The germline V gene encodes CDR1 MDHEN and CDR2 SYDVKM. This CDR3 reads CASSTYTGASVGYTF. The CDR3 nucleotides read TGTGCCAGCAGTACTTATACCGGGGCCTCGGTTGGCTACACCTTC.

In nucleotides, the CDR3 is TGCAGCGTTCATGCTAGCGGGATCGGCATTCAGTACTTC. Protein sequence: CSVHASGIGIQYF. The V gene is TRBV29-1, the J gene TRBJ2-4; TRBD2 aligns across 9 bases. Unmatched junction bases numbered 8, after V lost 5 bases and J lost 9 bases. Germline CDR1 reads SQVTM; CDR2 reads ANQGSEA. This CDR3 is 13 amino acids long. Looking up the rest from reference TRBV29-1 and TRBJ2-4 gives the full variable domain: SAVISQKPSRDICQRGTSLTIQCQVDSQVTMMFWYRQQPGQSLTLIATANQGSEATYESGFVIDKFPISRPNLTFSTLTVSNMSPEDSSIYLCSVHASGIGIQYFGAGTRLSVL.

The CDR3 loop is CASSFPSDPTDTQYF. The CDR3 nucleotides are TGTGCCAGCAGCTTCCCTAGCGACCCCACAGATACGCAGTATTTT. The chain joins TRBV5-6 to TRBJ2-3, with D maybe TRBD2 (6 bases). Germline CDR1 and CDR2: SGHDT and YYEEEE. Between the trimmed V and J ends, which lost 2 bases and 2 bases, there was a span of 12 bases. The CDR3 totals 15 residues. Variable domain in full (rest from reference TRBV5-6 and TRBJ2-3): DAGVTQSPTHLIKTRGQQVTLRCSPKSGHDTVSWYQQALGQGPQFIFQYYEEEERQRGNFPDRFSGHQFPNYSSELNVNALLLGDSALYLCASSFPSDPTDTQYFGPGTRLTVL.

In this sample, this clone turned up once. Written as DNA, the CDR3 is TGTGCCAGCAGCTCCGGGACCTCCGGGCTCGGGGAGCAGTTCTTC. Its protein is CASSSGTSGLGEQFF. This chain joins TRBV5-4 and TRBJ2-1; D tentatively reads TRBD1 or TRBD2 (5 bases each). The CDR3 runs to 15 residues. V lost 3 bases and J 10 bases, leaving 20 bases between the germline ends. CDR1 is SGHNT, CDR2 YYREEE, per germline (reference sequence).

J is TRBJ2-7 and V is TRBV10-3; 7 bases fit TRBD1. The CDR3 sequence is 13 residues long. Germline CDR1 reads ENHRY; CDR2 reads SYGVKD. V lost 6 bases, J lost 5 bases, and 7 bases stayed unmatched. The CDR3 loop is CAIRWAGGHEQYF. CDR3 DNA sequence: TGTGCCATCAGGTGGGCAGGGGGACACGAGCAGTACTTC.

V and J are TRBV11-2 and TRBJ1-3; D gene ambiguous. The CDR3 runs to 14 residues. Germline V gene lookup returns CDR1 SGHAT and CDR2 FQNNGV. Trimming left V 6 bases short and J 4 bases short, with 13 bases between. The CDR3 protein is CASSHGASGNTIYF. The CDR3 nucleotides are TGTGCCAGCAGTCACGGTGCTTCAGGAAACACCATATATTTT. Looking up the rest from reference TRBV11-2 and TRBJ1-3 gives the full variable domain: EAGVAQSPRYKIIEKRQSVAFWCNPISGHATLYWYQQILGQGPKLLIQFQNNGVVDDSQLPKDRFSAERLKGVDSTLKIQPAKLEDSAVYLCASSHGASGNTIYFGEGSWLTVV.

The chain has TRBV30 and TRBJ1-2, with no clear D. This CDR3 comprises 12 residues. From germline, CDR1 is GTSNPN and CDR2 SVGIG (reference sequence). V gave up 6 bases and J gave up 4 bases, with 12 bases separating them. This CDR3 is CACLAGPYGYTF. Written as DNA, the CDR3 is TGTGCCTGTCTCGCGGGCCCCTATGGCTACACCTTC. Complete variable domain (other parts from reference TRBV30 and TRBJ1-2): SQTIHQWPATLVQPVGSPLSLECTVEGTSNPNLYWYRQAAGRGLQLLFYSVGIGQISSEVPQNLSASRPQDRQFILSSKKLLLSDSGFYLCACLAGPYGYTFGSGTRLTVV.

The rearrangement uses TRBV6-6 and TRBJ1-1; D gene uncertain. V lost 2 bases, J lost 4 bases, and 8 bases lay in between. Germline values: CDR1 MNHNY, CDR2 SVGAGI (reference sequence). This CDR3 is built from 13 residues. The CDR3 sequence is CASSYLGSTEAFF. CDR3 DNA: TGTGCCAGCAGTTACCTTGGTAGCACTGAAGCTTTCTTT.

To note about this clone: This sample includes further DNA sequences coding for the same CDR3. V is TRBV27 and J is TRBJ1-5; 7 bases are a match to TRBD1. Trimming at V came to 6 bases and at J to 4 bases, leaving 9 bases not matched to a gene. CDR1 and CDR2 (germline): MNHEY, SMNVEV (reference sequence). The CDR3 is 15 amino acids. CDR3 nucleotides: TGTGCCAGCAGATTACTAGGGGGCGGGAATCAGCCCCAGCATTTT. Protein sequence: CASRLLGGGNQPQHF.

The CDR3: CAWGSGPSETQYF. The DNA of the CDR3 is TGTGCCTGGGGAAGTGGGCCTAGCGAGACCCAGTACTTC. The genes are TRBV30 and TRBJ2-5; TRBD2 might be the D (5 bases). The CDR3 sequence is 13 residues long. The ends were cut back, 5 bases at V and 5 bases at J, with 15 bases in the middle. Per germline, CDR1 GTSNPN and CDR2 SVGIG (reference sequence).